One and the same sample provided the 23 T cell receptor beta chains below, sequenced in a study of OX40 agonist ivuxolimab in advanced cancers. Produced via immunoSEQ multiplex PCR; TCRdb's table is partial and in-frame only. The sample holds 70,000 or so clones, about 90% seen once. This material consisted of CD4+ or CD8+ T cells sorted from blood, taken in a trial of the OX40 agonist ivuxolimab. Every receptor here comes from an adult with an advanced solid tumor such as melanoma, head and neck, liver or kidney cancer.

V gene TRBV5-5 combines with J gene TRBJ2-7; D not resolved. The length of the CDR3 is 13 residues. Germline CDR1 is SGHKS and CDR2 is YYEKEE (reference sequence). Trimming took off 0 bases at V and 6 bases at J, with 10 bases between the two ends. CDR3 residues: CASSLGGRGEQYF. In DNA form, the CDR3 reads TGTGCCAGCAGCTTGGGAGGTCGAGGCGAGCAGTACTTC.

The chain couples TRBV29-1 to TRBJ2-4; D ambiguous. V lost 7 bases, J lost 6 bases, and 10 bases lay in between. Germline V CDR1 and CDR2: SQVTM, ANQGSEA. This CDR3 is built from 11 residues. CDR3 nucleotides: TGCAGCGCTGGGGAAGGAAACATTCAGTACTTC. It yields the protein CSAGEGNIQYF.

The J gene is TRBJ1-3, the V gene TRBV5-6; D gene ambiguous. Germline CDR1 is SGHDT and CDR2 is YYEEEE. The CDR3 runs to 14 residues. V lost 0 bases and J 4 bases, leaving 8 bases between the germline ends. In nucleotides, the CDR3 is TGTGCCAGCAGCTTGGTCAGGAGAGGAAACACCATATATTTT. Amino acids: CASSLVRRGNTIYF.

The V call is TRBV19, the J call TRBJ2-1; tentatively, D is TRBD2 (5 bases). Trimming cost V 3 bases and J 6 bases, with 15 bases left between them. This CDR3 has 15 amino acids. Germline V CDR1 and CDR2: LNHDA, SQIVND (reference sequence). The CDR3 coding sequence is TGTGCCAGTAGTATGGACTTGGGGAGACCCAATGAGCAGTTCTTC. Translation: CASSMDLGRPNEQFF.

V gene TRBV27 combines with J gene TRBJ2-3, with D uncertain. Germline CDR1 is MNHEY and CDR2 is SMNVEV (reference sequence). V was cut by 8 bases and J by 2 bases, with 11 bases left in between. The CDR3 has 13 amino acids. CDR3 residues: CASRPGHTDTQYF. CDR3 nucleotide sequence: TGTGCCAGCCGGCCGGGCCACACAGATACGCAGTATTTT.

CDR3 nucleotide sequence: TGTGCCAGCAGCACCGGACAGGGGCGCGAGACCCAGTACTTC. Protein sequence: CASSTGQGRETQYF. The V gene is TRBV7-2, the J gene TRBJ2-5; 9 bases line up with TRBD1. From germline, CDR1 is SGHTA and CDR2 FQGNSA. V was pared by 5 bases and J by 5 bases, with 6 bases of the junction left unmatched. This CDR3 has 14 amino acids. Complete variable domain (other parts from reference TRBV7-2 and TRBJ2-5): GAGVSQSPSNKVTEKGKDVELRCDPISGHTALYWYRQSLGQGLEFLIYFQGNSAPDKSGLPSDRFSAERTGGSVSTLTIQRTQQEDSAVYLCASSTGQGRETQYFGPGTRLLVL.

CDR3 in DNA: TGTGCCAGCAGCCTGACAGGGGCTGGCTACACCTTC. It translates to CASSLTGAGYTF. The chain combines TRBV7-2 with TRBJ1-2; TRBD1 matches 8 bases. CDR3 length: 12 residues. J lost 7 bases, V lost 5 bases, and 3 bases had no gene match. The V gene's germline CDR1 is SGHTA and CDR2 FQGNSA.

The chain recombines TRBV21-1 with TRBJ2-1; TRBD2 is taken as the D call from the table, unchecked against the DNA. TRBV21-1 counts as a pseudogene. CDR3 size: 21 residues. Here the CDR3 reads CASTTGLSLAGVIYLYNEQFF. CDR3 bases: TGTGCCAGCACTACAGGGCTCTCCTTGGCGGGAGTAATCTATCTCTACAATGAGCAGTTCTTC.

This chain joins TRBV7-9 and TRBJ1-4; perhaps TRBD1 as D (6 bases). This CDR3 has 18 amino acids. V was pared by 1 base and J by 0 bases, with 15 bases between. The germline gives CDR1 SEHNR, CDR2 FQNEAQ (reference sequence). CDR3 region: CASSLEWGGRATNEKLFF. For the CDR3, the DNA is TGTGCCAGCAGCTTAGAATGGGGGGGCAGAGCAACTAATGAAAAACTGTTTTTT.

This sequence joins TRBV27 and TRBJ2-7; 10 bases align to TRBD2. The germline CDR1 and CDR2 sequences are MNHEY and SMNVEV (reference sequence). This CDR3 is 17 amino acids long. After removal of 6 bases from V and 0 bases from J, the junction contained 11 bases not matched to a gene. The CDR3 DNA reads TGTGCCAGCAGACCAAGACCCCCTAGCGGGAGCTCCTACGAGCAGTACTTC. Residues: CASRPRPPSGSSYEQYF.

The chain uses TRBV19 and TRBJ1-2; 7 positions agree with TRBD1. The CDR3 is made up of 13 amino acids. The ends lost 4 bases at V and 7 bases at J; junction bases unmatched: 6. Per the germline V gene, CDR1 is LNHDA and CDR2 is SQIVND (reference sequence). The CDR3: CASSTTGPGGYTF. The CDR3 nucleotides are TGTGCCAGTAGTACGACAGGGCCGGGTGGCTACACCTTC.

In DNA form, the CDR3 reads TGTGCCAGCAGCGCACCTGTAGCCAAAAACATTCAGTACTTC. Translation: CASSAPVAKNIQYF. The rearrangement uses TRBV5-6 and TRBJ2-4; D remains ambiguous. The V end was cut by 4 bases, the J end by 0 bases, with 8 bases between. This CDR3 spans 14 amino acids. CDR1 and CDR2 from the germline V gene are SGHDT and YYEEEE.

This chain joins TRBV7-2 and TRBJ2-3, with D possibly TRBD1 on 7 matching bases. The ends were cut back, 11 bases at V and 6 bases at J, with 27 bases in the middle. Germline CDR1 SGHTA, CDR2 FQGNSA. This CDR3 contains 16 residues. CDR3 DNA sequence: TGTGCCGCCTCAACCCAGGGGGGCCGAACCTCGGATACGCAGTATTTT. This translates into CAASTQGGRTSDTQYF.

In this sample, this clone turned up a few times. The rearrangement joins TRBV9 to TRBJ1-5, with a weak D call TRBD1 (5 bases). CDR1 and CDR2 from the germline V gene are SGDLS and YYNGEE. The CDR3 extends over 14 amino acids. The V gene lost 4 bases and the J gene lost 0 bases, with 8 bases spanning the gap. As DNA, the CDR3 is TGTGCCAGCAGCCGGGGGGGTAGCAATCAGCCCCAGCATTTT. Its protein product is CASSRGGSNQPQHF.

The chain couples TRBV10-1 to TRBJ2-1, with 9 bases aligning to TRBD2. V shed 4 bases, J shed 6 bases, and the junction held 7 bases outside the gene matches. The CDR3 runs to 15 residues. Germline V lookup: CDR1 WNHNN, CDR2 SYGVQD (reference sequence). In DNA form, the CDR3 reads TGCGCCAGCAGTGCCAGCGGGAGGCCCCTCAATGAGCAGTTCTTC. Residues: CASSASGRPLNEQFF.

The chain combines TRBV11-2 with TRBJ2-1; tentatively, D is TRBD1 (5 bases). V gave up 4 bases and J gave up 11 bases, with 12 bases separating them. Germline V lookup: CDR1 SGHAT, CDR2 FQNNGV. The CDR3 spans 12 residues. This CDR3 reads CASSSYQGKQFF. Here the CDR3 DNA reads TGTGCCAGCAGCTCATATCAGGGTAAGCAGTTCTTC.

The rearrangement joins TRBV28 to TRBJ2-7, with D unclear. CDR1 is MDHEN and CDR2 is SYDVKM in the germline V gene. The CDR3 consists of 14 residues. With 7 bases removed from V and 3 bases from J, the gap between germline ends came to 16 bases. The DNA for the CDR3 is TGTGCCAGCATAACCGGCCGGGCCGACTACGAGCAGTACTTC. The encoded protein is CASITGRADYEQYF.

This sequence joins TRBV27 and TRBJ2-1; D possibly corresponds to TRBD2 (6 bases). Deletions cut 10 bases from V and 2 bases from J, with 18 bases between. Germline V CDR1 and CDR2: MNHEY, SMNVEV (reference sequence). The CDR3 runs 15 residues. In nucleotides, the CDR3 is TGTGCCAACCCCCGGGGGTGGGGAGCCTACAATGAGCAGTTCTTC. Translated, it gives CANPRGWGAYNEQFF.

The rearrangement joins TRBV7-2 to TRBJ2-1; 9 bases line up with TRBD1. V shed 3 bases and J 6 bases; nucleotides not matched to a gene: 6. CDR1 is SGHTA, CDR2 FQGNSA, per germline. This CDR3 is 15 amino acids long. CDR3 residues: CASSFAGTGFNEQFF. CDR3 nucleotide sequence: TGTGCCAGCAGCTTCGCCGGGACAGGGTTCAATGAGCAGTTCTTC.

The CDR3 DNA reads as TGTGCCAGCACCCCTTGGGGTCGGACTAGCGGCCAAGAGACCCAGTACTTC. It translates to CASTPWGRTSGQETQYF. The rearrangement joins TRBV7-8 to TRBJ2-5; TRBD2 matches 10 bases. Germline assignment: CDR1 SGHVS and CDR2 FQNEAQ. Losses at the gene ends were 7 bases for V and 1 base for J; bases not matched to a gene: 12. The CDR3 consists of 17 residues.

The chain is built from TRBV9 and TRBJ2-3; D is undetermined. CDR3 length equals 14 residues. V was pared by 1 base and J by 0 bases, with 6 bases between. Germline V gene lookup returns CDR1 SGDLS and CDR2 YYNGEE. DNA for the CDR3: TGTGCCAGCAGCGTAAGATCTAGCACAGATACGCAGTATTTT. Protein product: CASSVRSSTDTQYF.

The chain combines TRBV7-9 with TRBJ2-2, with unresolved D. The CDR3 is made up of 14 amino acids. Germline lookup yields CDR1 SEHNR and CDR2 FQNEAQ (reference sequence). Trimming pared 2 bases from V and 4 bases from J, leaving 8 bases between. The CDR3: CASSLRATTGELFF. The CDR3 DNA reads as TGTGCCAGCAGCTTAAGGGCCACCACCGGGGAGCTGTTTTTT.

This chain joins TRBV18 and TRBJ2-5; D is possibly TRBD2 (5 bases). Germline-derived CDR1 and CDR2 are KGHSH and LQKENI. The CDR3 is 14 amino acids. Trimming shortened V by 3 bases and J by 4 bases, and 12 bases separated the two germline ends. For the CDR3, the DNA is TGTGCCAGCTCACCTTCTAGCTCCCGAGAGACCCAGTACTTC. This gives the protein CASSPSSSRETQYF.